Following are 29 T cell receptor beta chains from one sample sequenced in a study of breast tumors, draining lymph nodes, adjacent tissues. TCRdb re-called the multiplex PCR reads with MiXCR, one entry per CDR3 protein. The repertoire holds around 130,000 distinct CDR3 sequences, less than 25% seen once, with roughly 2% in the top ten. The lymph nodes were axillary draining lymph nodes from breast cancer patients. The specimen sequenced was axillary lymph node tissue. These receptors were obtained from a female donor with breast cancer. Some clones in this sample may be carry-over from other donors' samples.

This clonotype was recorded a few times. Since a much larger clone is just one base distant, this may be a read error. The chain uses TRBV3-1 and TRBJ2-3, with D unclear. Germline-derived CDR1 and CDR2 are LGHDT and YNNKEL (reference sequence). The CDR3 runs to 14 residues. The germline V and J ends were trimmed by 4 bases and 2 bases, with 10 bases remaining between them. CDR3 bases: TGTGCCAGCAGCCGAGAAACGGTCACAGATACGCAGTATTTT. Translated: CASSRETVTDTQYF.

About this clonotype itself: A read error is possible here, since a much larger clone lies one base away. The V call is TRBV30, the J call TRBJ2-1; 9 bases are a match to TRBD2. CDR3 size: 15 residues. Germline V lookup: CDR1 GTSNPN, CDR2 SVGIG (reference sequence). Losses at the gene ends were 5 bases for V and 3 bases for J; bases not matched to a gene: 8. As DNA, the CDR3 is TGTGCCTGGGGCTTGGGGACTAGCATCTACAATGAGCAGTTCTTC. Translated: CAWGLGTSIYNEQFF. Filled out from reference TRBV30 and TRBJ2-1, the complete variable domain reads SQTIHQWPATLVQPVGSPLSLECTVEGTSNPNLYWYRQAAGRGLQLLFYSVGIGQISSEVPQNLSASRPQDRQFILSSKKLLLSDSGFYLCAWGLGTSIYNEQFFGPGTRLTVL.

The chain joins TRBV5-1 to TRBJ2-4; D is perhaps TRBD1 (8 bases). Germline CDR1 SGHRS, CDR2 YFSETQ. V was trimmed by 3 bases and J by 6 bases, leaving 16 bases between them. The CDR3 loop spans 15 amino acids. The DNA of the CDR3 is TGCGCCAGCAGCTGGTCACAGGGGGGGGTAAACATTCAGTACTTC. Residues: CASSWSQGGVNIQYF.

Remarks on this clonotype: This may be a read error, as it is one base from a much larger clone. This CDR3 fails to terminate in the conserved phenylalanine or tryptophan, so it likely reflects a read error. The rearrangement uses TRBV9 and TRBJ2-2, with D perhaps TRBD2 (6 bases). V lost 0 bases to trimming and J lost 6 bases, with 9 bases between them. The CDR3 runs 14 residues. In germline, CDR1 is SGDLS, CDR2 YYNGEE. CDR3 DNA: TGTGCCAGCAGCGTAGATCCGGGGGCCGGGGAGCTGTTTTCT. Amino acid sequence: CASSVDPGAGELFS.

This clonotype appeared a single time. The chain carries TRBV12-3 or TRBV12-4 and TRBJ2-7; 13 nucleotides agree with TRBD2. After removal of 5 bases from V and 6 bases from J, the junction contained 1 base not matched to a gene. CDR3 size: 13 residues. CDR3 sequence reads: CASSGTSGTEQYF. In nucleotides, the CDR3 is TGTGCCAGCAGTGGGACTAGCGGGACCGAGCAGTACTTC.

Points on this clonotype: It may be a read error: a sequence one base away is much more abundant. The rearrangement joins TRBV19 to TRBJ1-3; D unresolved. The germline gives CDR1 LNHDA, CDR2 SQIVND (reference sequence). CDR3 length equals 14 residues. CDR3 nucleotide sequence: TGTGCCAGTAGTATCACAGTCTCTGGAAGCACCATATATTTT. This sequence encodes CASSITVSGSTIYF.

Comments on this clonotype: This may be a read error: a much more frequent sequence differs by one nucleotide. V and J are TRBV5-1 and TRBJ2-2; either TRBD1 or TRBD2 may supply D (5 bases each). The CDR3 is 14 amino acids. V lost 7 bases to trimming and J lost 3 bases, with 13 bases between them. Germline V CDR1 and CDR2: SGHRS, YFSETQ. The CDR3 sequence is CASGPGTHTGELFF. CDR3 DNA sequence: TGCGCCAGCGGCCCAGGGACCCACACCGGGGAGCTGTTTTTT.

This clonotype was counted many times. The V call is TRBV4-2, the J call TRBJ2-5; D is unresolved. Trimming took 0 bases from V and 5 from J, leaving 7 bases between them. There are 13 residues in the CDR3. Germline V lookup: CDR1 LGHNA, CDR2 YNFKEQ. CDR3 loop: CASSQEYGETQYF. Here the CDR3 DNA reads TGTGCCAGCAGCCAAGAATACGGGGAGACCCAGTACTTC.

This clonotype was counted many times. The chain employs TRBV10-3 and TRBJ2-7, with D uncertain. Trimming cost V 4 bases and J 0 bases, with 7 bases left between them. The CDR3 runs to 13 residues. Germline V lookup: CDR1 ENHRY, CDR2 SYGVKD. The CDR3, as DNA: TGTGCCATCAGTGTGTACAACTCCTACGAGCAGTACTTC. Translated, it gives CAISVYNSYEQYF.

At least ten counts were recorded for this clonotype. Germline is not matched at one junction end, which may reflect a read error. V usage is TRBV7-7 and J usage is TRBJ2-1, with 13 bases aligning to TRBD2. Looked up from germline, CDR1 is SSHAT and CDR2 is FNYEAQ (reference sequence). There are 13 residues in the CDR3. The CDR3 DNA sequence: TGTGCTAGCAGCCTGGGACTAGCGGGAGAGCAGTTCTTC. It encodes CASSLGLAGEQFF.

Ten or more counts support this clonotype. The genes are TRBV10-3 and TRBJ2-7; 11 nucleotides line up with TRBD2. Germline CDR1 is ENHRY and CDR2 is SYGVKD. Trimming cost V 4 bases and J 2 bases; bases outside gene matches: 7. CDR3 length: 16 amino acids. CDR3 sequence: CAISAGLTSGTYEQYF. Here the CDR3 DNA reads TGTGCCATCAGTGCTGGTCTGACTAGCGGGACCTACGAGCAGTACTTC.

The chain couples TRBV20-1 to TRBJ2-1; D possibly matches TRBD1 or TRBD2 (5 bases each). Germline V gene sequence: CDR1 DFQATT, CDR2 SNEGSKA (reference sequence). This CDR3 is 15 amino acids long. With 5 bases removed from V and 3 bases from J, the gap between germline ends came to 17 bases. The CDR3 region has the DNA TGCAGTGCTCCCAAGGGGCGGGCCCTCTACAATGAGCAGTTCTTC. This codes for CSAPKGRALYNEQFF.

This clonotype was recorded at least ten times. The CDR3 reads CSAPKTSGYNEQFF. CDR3 bases: TGCAGTGCTCCCAAGACTAGCGGTTACAATGAGCAGTTCTTC. This rearrangement joins TRBV20-1 to TRBJ2-1; 9 bases fit TRBD2. Germline assignment: CDR1 DFQATT and CDR2 SNEGSKA (reference sequence). The CDR3 is 14 amino acids. J gave up 4 bases and V 5 bases, and 6 bases lay outside the gene matches.

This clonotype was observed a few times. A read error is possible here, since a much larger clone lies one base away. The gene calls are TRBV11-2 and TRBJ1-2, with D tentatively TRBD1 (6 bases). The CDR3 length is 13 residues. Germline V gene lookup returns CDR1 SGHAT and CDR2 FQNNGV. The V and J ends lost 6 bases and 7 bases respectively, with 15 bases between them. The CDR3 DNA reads TGTGCCAGCAGAATGACAGGAAGCTGTGGCTACACCTTC. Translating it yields CASRMTGSCGYTF.

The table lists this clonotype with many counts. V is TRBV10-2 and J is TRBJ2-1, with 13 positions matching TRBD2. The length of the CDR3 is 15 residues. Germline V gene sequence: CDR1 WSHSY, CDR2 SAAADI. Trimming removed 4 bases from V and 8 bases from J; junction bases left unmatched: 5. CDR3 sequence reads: CASSAGTSGTDEQFF. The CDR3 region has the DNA TGCGCCAGCAGTGCAGGGACTAGCGGGACCGATGAGCAGTTCTTC.

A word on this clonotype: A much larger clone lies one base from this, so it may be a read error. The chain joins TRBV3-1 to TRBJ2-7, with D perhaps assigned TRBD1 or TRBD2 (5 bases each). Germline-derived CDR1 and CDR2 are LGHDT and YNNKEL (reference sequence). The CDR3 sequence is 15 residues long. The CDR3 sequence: CANSQASGRTYEQYF. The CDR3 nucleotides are TGTGCCAACAGCCAGGCCTCGGGACGGACCTACGAGCAGTACTTC.

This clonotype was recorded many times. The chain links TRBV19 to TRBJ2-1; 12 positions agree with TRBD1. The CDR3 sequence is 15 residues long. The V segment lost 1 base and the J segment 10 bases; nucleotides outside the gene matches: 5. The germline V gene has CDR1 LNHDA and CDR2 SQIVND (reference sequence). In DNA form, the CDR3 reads TGTGCCAGTAGTATAGTATTGGGACAGGGGGCCGAGCAGTTCTTC. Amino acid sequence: CASSIVLGQGAEQFF.

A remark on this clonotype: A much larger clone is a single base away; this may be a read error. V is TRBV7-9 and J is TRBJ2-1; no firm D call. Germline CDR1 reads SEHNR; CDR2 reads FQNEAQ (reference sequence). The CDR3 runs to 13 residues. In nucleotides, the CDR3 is TGTACCAGCAGAAGCAGCTCCTACAATGAGCAGTTCTTC. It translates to CTSRSSSYNEQFF. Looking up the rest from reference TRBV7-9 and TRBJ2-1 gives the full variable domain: DTGVSQNPRHKITKRGQNVTFRCDPISEHNRLYWYRQTLGQGPEFLTYFQNEAQLEKSRLLSDRFSAERPKGSFSTLEIQRTEQGDSAMYLCTSRSSSYNEQFFGPGTRLTVL.

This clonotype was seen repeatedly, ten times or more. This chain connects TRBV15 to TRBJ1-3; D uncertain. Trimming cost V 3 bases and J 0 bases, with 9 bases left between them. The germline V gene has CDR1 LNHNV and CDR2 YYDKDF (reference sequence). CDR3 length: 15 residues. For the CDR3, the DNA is TGTGCCACCAGCAGTACTTTAAGCTCTGGAAACACCATATATTTT. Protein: CATSSTLSSGNTIYF.

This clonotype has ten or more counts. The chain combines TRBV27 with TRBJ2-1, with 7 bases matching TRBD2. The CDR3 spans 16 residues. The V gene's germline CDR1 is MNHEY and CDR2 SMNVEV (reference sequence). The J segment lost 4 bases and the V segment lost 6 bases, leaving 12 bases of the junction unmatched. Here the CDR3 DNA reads TGTGCCAGCAGCCTCACGAGACTAGCCTCGTACAATGAGCAGTTCTTC. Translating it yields CASSLTRLASYNEQFF.

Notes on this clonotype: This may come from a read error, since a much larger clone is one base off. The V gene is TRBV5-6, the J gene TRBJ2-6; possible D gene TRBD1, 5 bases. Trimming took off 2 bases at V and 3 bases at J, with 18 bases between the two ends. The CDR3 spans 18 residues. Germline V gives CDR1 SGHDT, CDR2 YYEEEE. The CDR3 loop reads CASSFRSGSAVGANVLTF. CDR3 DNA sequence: TGTGCCAGCAGCTTCCGGTCAGGGTCTGCTGTTGGGGCCAACGTCCTGACTTTC.

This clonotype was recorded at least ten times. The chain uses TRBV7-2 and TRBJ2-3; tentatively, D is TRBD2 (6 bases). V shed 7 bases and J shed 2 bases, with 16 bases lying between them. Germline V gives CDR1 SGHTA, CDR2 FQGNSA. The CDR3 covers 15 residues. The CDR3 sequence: CASTRAGIITDTQYF. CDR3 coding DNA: TGTGCCAGCACCCGCGCGGGGATTATCACAGATACGCAGTATTTT.

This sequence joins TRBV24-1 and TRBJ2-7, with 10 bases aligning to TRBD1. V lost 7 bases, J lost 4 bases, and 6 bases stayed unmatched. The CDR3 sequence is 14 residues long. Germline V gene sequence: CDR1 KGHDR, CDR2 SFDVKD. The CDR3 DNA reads TGTGCCACCAGCGCCGGGACAGGGGTATACGAGCAGTACTTC. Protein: CATSAGTGVYEQYF.

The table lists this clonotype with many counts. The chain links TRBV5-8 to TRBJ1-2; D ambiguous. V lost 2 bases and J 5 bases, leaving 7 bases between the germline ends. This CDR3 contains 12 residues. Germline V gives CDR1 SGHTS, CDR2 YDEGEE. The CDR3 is CASSLGGYGYTF. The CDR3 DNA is TGTGCCAGCAGCTTAGGCGGGTATGGCTACACCTTC. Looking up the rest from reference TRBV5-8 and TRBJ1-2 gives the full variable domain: EAGVTQSPTHLIKTRGQQATLRCSPISGHTSVYWYQQALGLGLQFLLWYDEGEERNRGNFPPRFSGRQFPNYSSELNVNALELEDSALYLCASSLGGYGYTFGSGTRLTVV.

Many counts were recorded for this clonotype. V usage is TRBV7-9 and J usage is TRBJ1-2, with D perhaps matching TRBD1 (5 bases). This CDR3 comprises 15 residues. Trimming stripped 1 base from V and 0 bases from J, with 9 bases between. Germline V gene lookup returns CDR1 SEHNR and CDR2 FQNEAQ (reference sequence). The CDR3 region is CASSLVSGTNYGYTF. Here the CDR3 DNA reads TGTGCCAGCAGCTTAGTATCAGGGACTAACTATGGCTACACCTTC.

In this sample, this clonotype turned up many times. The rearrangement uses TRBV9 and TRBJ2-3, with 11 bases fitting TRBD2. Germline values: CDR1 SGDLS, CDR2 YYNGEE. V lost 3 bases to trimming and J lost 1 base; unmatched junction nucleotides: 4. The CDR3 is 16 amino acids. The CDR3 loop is CASSAELAGGTDTQYF. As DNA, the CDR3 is TGTGCCAGCAGCGCTGAACTAGCGGGGGGCACAGATACGCAGTATTTT.

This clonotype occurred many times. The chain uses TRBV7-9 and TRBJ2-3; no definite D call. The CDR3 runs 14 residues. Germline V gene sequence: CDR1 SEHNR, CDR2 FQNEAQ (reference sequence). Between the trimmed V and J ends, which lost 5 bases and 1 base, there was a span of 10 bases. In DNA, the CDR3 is TGTGCCAGCAGCCATTCCTGGCGCACAGATACGCAGTATTTT. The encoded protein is CASSHSWRTDTQYF.

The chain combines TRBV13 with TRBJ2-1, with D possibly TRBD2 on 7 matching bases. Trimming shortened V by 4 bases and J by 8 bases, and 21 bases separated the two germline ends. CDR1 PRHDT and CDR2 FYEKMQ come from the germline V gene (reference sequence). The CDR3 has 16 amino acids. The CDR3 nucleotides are TGTGCCAGCAGCTCTTTAGGGGGGGGTGGGATAGATGAGCAGTTCTTC. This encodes CASSSLGGGGIDEQFF.

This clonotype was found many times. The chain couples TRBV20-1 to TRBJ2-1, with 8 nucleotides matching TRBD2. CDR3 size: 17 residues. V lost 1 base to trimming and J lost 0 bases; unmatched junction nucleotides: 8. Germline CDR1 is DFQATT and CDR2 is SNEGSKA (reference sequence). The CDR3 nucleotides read TGCAGTGCTAGAGTTCTAGCGGGCCTCAGCTCCTACAATGAGCAGTTCTTC. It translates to CSARVLAGLSSYNEQFF.